The rows below give T cell receptor beta chains drawn from one sample of a study of control samples from healthy donors and cancer patients. Libraries were prepared by immunoSEQ multiplex PCR; TCRdb keeps only in-frame clonotypes and omits some of them. The table records over 100,000 clones, around 92% of them present only once. Sequencing input: blood. Receptor source: a woman aged 50 to 60 in good health. Each CDR3 is given with its conserved first and last residue. A D gene is named only where the DNA matches it firmly. Clone sizes are given selectively: once, few, many, or a class where the clone is expanded.

d_call clone_size j_call v_call cdr3_nt cdr3_aa
TRBD1 NA TRBJ1-1 TRBV18 TGTGCCAGCTCACCGACAGGGAGTGGGGACACTGAAGCTTTCTTT CASSPTGSGDTEAFF
NA NA TRBJ2-7 TRBV2 TGTGCCAGCAGTGAACTGAAGGAAACGGAGCAGTACTTC CASSELKETEQYF
NA NA TRBJ2-7 TRBV6-1 TGTGCCAGCAGTGAAGCCTGGGGAAGCTCCTACGAGCAGTACTTC CASSEAWGSSYEQYF
TRBD1 NA TRBJ1-2 TRBV23-1 TGCGCCAGCAGTCCCCGGGACAGGGGGCGCCCCAACTATGGCTACACCTTC CASSPRDRGRPNYGYTF
NA NA TRBJ1-2 TRBV29-1 TGCAGCGTAGAAAAGGGAGGCCGCTACACCTTC CSVEKGGRYTF
NA NA TRBJ1-6 TRBV7-8 TGTGCCAGCAGCCTCCAGACGGCCGGGGGTTCACCCCTCCACTTT CASSLQTAGGSPLHF
TRBD1 NA TRBJ1-4 TRBV15 TGTGCCACCAGCGGGGGACAGCTTACAGTGGGTGAAAAACTGTTTTTT CATSGGQLTVGEKLFF
TRBD2 NA TRBJ2-1 TRBV28 TGTGCCAGCAGTACCCAAAGACTAGCGGGAAGGCGTTTACAGTTCTTC CASSTQRLAGRRLQFF
NA NA TRBJ1-2 TRBV4-2 TGTGCCAGCAGCCAACGACGGGACGGAGTCCAGCATGGCTACACCTTC CASSQRRDGVQHGYTF
TRBD2 NA TRBJ2-5 TRBV4-2 TGTGCCAGCAGCCCCAGTTTAGCGGGGCAAGAGACCCAGTACTTC CASSPSLAGQETQYF
TRBD2 NA TRBJ2-7 TRBV27 TGTGCCAGCAGTTTCGCGACTAGCGGGACCAACGAGCAGTACTTC CASSFATSGTNEQYF
TRBD1 once TRBJ1-2 TRBV30 TGTGCCTGGAACATTAGGACAGGGGGCGACGGCTACACCTTC CAWNIRTGGDGYTF
NA NA TRBJ2-1 TRBV18 TGTGCCAGCTCACCACGACTCCATGAGCAGTTCTTC CASSPRLHEQFF
NA NA TRBJ1-1 TRBV15 TGTGCCACCAGCAGAGATAGGAAGCGAGGGACTGAAGCTTTCTTT CATSRDRKRGTEAFF
TRBD1 NA TRBJ1-6 TRBV6-6 TGTGCCAGCAGGGGACAGGGGTATTCGAATTCACCCCTCCACTTT CASRGQGYSNSPLHF
TRBD2 NA TRBJ2-7 TRBV23-1 TGCGCCAGCAGTCAATGGCCTAGCGGGAGATGCGAGCAGTACTTC CASSQWPSGRCEQYF
TRBD1 NA TRBJ1-1 TRBV18 TGTGCCAGCTCAACTACAGGGGGCGTGGGCCTTCGAGCTTTCTTT CASSTTGGVGLRAFF
NA NA TRBJ2-3 TRBV5-1 TGCGCCAGCAGCTTGGCCGGGGGCGGCACAGATACGCAGTATTTT CASSLAGGGTDTQYF
NA NA TRBJ1-1 TRBV10-3 TGTGCCATCAGGGCCCGCGGGGACATGAACACTGAAGCTTTCTTT CAIRARGDMNTEAFF
NA NA TRBJ1-4 TRBV24-1 TGTGCCACCAGTGAGAGGGCTAATGAAAAACTGTTTTTT CATSERANEKLFF
TRBD1 NA TRBJ1-2 TRBV7-9 TGTGCCAGCAGCTTAGGAGGACCAGGGGGCATTTACTATGGCTACACCTTC CASSLGGPGGIYYGYTF
NA NA TRBJ2-4 TRBV12-3/TRBV12-4 TGTGCCAGCACCAGGACAAACATTCAGTACTTC CASTRTNIQYF
NA few TRBJ1-6 TRBV30 TGTGCCTGGACCGGATTTGGGTCTAAGGATTCACCCCTCCACTTT CAWTGFGSKDSPLHF
NA NA TRBJ1-3 TRBV3-1/TRBV3-2 TGTGCCAGCAGTGCGACCAAGACAGGAAACACCATATATTTT CASSATKTGNTIYF
NA NA TRBJ1-2 TRBV18 TGTGCCAGCTCACCGCGTCCGCAGGCCGCCTATGGCTACACCTTC CASSPRPQAAYGYTF
NA once TRBJ1-3 TRBV9 TGTGCCAGCAGCCTCACAGGAGGGGCAAGCTCTGGAAACACCATATATTTT CASSLTGGASSGNTIYF
NA NA TRBJ1-5 TRBV6-1 TGTGCCAGCAGTGAATCTCGCCCAGGGGTCCACAATCAGCCCCAGCATTTT CASSESRPGVHNQPQHF
TRBD1 NA TRBJ1-1 TRBV7-9 TGTGCCAGCAGCTCGGACAGGGGGCCTACTGAAGCTTTCTTT CASSSDRGPTEAFF
TRBD2 NA TRBJ2-5 TRBV6-5 TGTGCCAGCAGTTCCCTCGGGACTAGCGTGGAGACCCAGTACTTC CASSSLGTSVETQYF
TRBD2 NA TRBJ2-1 TRBV2 TGTGCCAGCAACGAGGGAGGGATGTCGAATGAGCAGTTCTTC CASNEGGMSNEQFF
NA NA TRBJ2-1 TRBV4-2 TGTGCCAGCAGCTCCCAAAGAGGTAGGGAGCAGTTCTTC CASSSQRGREQFF
NA NA TRBJ1-3 TRBV6-6 TGTGCCAGCAGCTCACGCTCTGGAAACACCATATATTTT CASSSRSGNTIYF
NA NA TRBJ2-7 TRBV28 TGTGCCAGCAGTTTAGGGGGACTCTTCCTGGAGCAGTACTTC CASSLGGLFLEQYF
NA NA TRBJ1-1 TRBV10-3 TGTGCCATCGCCGAACCTCGGGGGTATGGCACTGAAGCTTTCTTT CAIAEPRGYGTEAFF
TRBD1 NA TRBJ1-1 TRBV7-9 TGTGCCAGCGAGGGTACAGGGGGCATCGGGACTGAAGCTTTCTTT CASEGTGGIGTEAFF
TRBD1 many TRBJ1-5 TRBV19 TGTGCCAGCCGATTGGACAGGGTTAGCAATCAGCCCCAGCATTTT CASRLDRVSNQPQHF
NA NA TRBJ1-2 TRBV7-9 TGTGCCAGCAGCTCCGGGTCTATTGATGGCTACACCTTC CASSSGSIDGYTF
TRBD1 NA TRBJ1-1 TRBV6-5 TGTGCCAGCAGTTACAGGGACAGGGGAAACACTGAAGCTTTCTTT CASSYRDRGNTEAFF
NA NA TRBJ2-6 TRBV12-3/TRBV12-4 TGTGCCAGCAACTCTGGGGCCAACGTCCTGACTTTC CASNSGANVLTF
NA NA TRBJ1-5 TRBV6-5 TGTGCCAGCAGTTACGCCGCGAATAGCAATCAGCCCCAGCATTTT CASSYAANSNQPQHF
NA once TRBJ1-1 TRBV18 TGTGCCAGCTCACCACCGCGGCAGATGAACACTGAAGCTTTCTTT CASSPPRQMNTEAFF
NA NA TRBJ2-3 TRBV7-6 TGTGCCAGCAGCTTAGGGGGACACCGCACAGATACGCAGTATTTT CASSLGGHRTDTQYF
NA NA TRBJ1-2 TRBV5-1 TGCGCCAGCAGGCGTCAGGGTGGCTACACCTTC CASRRQGGYTF
NA NA TRBJ2-3 TRBV28 TGTGCCAGCAGCTCCAGATGGGCTAGCACAGATACGCAGTATTTT CASSSRWASTDTQYF
TRBD1 NA TRBJ1-1 TRBV11-2 TGTGCCAGCAGCTTGCAGGGGGCAAGTAACACTGAAGCTTTCTTT CASSLQGASNTEAFF
TRBD2 NA TRBJ2-3 TRBV7-6 TGTGCCAGCAGCCCGTTTGGCGGGAGCGTATCAGATACGCAGTATTTT CASSPFGGSVSDTQYF
NA NA TRBJ1-6 TRBV27 TGTGCCAGCAGTTTAGGGAGCTCCTATAATTCACCCCTCCACTTT CASSLGSSYNSPLHF
NA NA TRBJ2-1 TRBV28 TGTGCCAGCAGTCCACCTCCGGGTTACAATGAGCAGTTCTTC CASSPPPGYNEQFF
NA NA TRBJ1-2 TRBV11-2 TGTGCCAGCAGCCGGAATAAAGTGGGAGGCTACACCTTC CASSRNKVGGYTF
NA NA TRBJ2-5 TRBV20-1 TGCAGTGCTAGAGCGGAGACCCAGTACTTC CSARAETQYF
NA once TRBJ1-1 TRBV5-1 TGCGCCAGCAAGATCGGGCAGGTGAACACTGAAGCTTTCTTT CASKIGQVNTEAFF
NA NA TRBJ1-5 TRBV7-2 TGTGCCAGCAGCTTAGCAATGGCAGGGAGCAATCAGCCCCAGCATTTT CASSLAMAGSNQPQHF
NA NA TRBJ1-2 TRBV19 TGTGCCAGTAGTATGGAGGCAGGGGTATATGGCTACACCTTC CASSMEAGVYGYTF
TRBD2 NA TRBJ2-1 TRBV19 TGTGCCAGTAGTATGTCCAGCGGGGGGGCCGTTGAGCAGTTCTTC CASSMSSGGAVEQFF